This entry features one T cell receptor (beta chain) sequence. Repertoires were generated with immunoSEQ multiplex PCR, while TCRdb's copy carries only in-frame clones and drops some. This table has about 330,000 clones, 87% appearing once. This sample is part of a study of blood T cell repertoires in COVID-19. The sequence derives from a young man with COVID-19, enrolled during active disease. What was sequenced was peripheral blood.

CDR3 DNA: TGCGCCAGCAGCGGGGACAACACAGATACGCAGTATTTT. Translation gives CASSGDNTDTQYF. The chain is built from TRBV5-1 and TRBJ2-3; D perhaps matches TRBD1 (6 bases). Trimming removed 4 bases at V and 2 bases at J, with 8 bases between. This CDR3 has 13 amino acids. Germline CDR1 is SGHRS and CDR2 is YFSETQ.